This T cell receptor (beta chain) was obtained from a study of blood T cell repertoires in COVID-19. Sequencing used immunoSEQ multiplex PCR; TCRdb keeps in-frame clones, though not all of them. This table has some 120,000 clones, 80% to 90% appearing once. CDR1 and CDR2 (germline): SGHVS, FNYEAQ. Deletions cut 5 bases from V and 16 bases from J, with 18 bases between. CDR3 length: 13 amino acids. This TCR came from a man between 40 and 49 years old with acute or convalescent COVID-19. The chain couples TRBV7-6 to TRBJ2-6; D may be TRBD1 (6 bases). The sequencing input was peripheral blood. The CDR3 coding sequence is TGTGCCAGCAGCATACAACAGGGATCGGAGCTGACTTTC. It encodes CASSIQQGSELTF.